Presented here are 10 T cell receptor beta chains from one specimen sequenced in a study of T cell responses to AZD1222 COVID-19 vaccine. This table comes from immunoSEQ multiplex PCR, and its TCRdb copy is limited to in-frame clones, with some not included. The table lists 150,000 or so clones, under 95% of them singletons. This specimen was peripheral blood, taken 28 days after the second AZD1222 dose. The receptors shown here come from an adult who received the AZD1222 COVID-19 vaccine.

The V call is TRBV7-3, the J call TRBJ2-4; no reliable D call. CDR3 size: 17 residues. In germline, CDR1 is SGHTA, CDR2 FQGTGA. Trimming left V 2 bases short and J 0 bases short, with 14 bases between. CDR3 DNA: TGTGCCAGCAGCTTAGATTCATCCACGATAGCCAAAAACATTCAGTACTTC. Encoded protein: CASSLDSSTIAKNIQYF.

V is TRBV27 and J is TRBJ1-3; no clear D. The CDR3 runs to 14 residues. CDR1 and CDR2 (germline): MNHEY, SMNVEV (reference sequence). V gave up 2 bases and J gave up 0 bases, with 5 bases separating them. CDR3 in amino acids: CASSLTNSGNTIYF. CDR3 in DNA: TGTGCCAGCAGTTTAACAAACTCTGGAAACACCATATATTTT.

This sequence joins TRBV18 and TRBJ1-6; D not resolved. V lost 2 bases and J lost 10, with 12 bases in between. The CDR3 covers 14 residues. Germline CDR1 KGHSH, CDR2 LQKENI. DNA for the CDR3: TGTGCCAGCTCACCAATGGGCGAGGACTCACCCCTCCACTTT. This translates into CASSPMGEDSPLHF.

The genes are TRBV5-4 and TRBJ2-1, with D tentatively TRBD1 or TRBD2 (6 bases each). The CDR3 runs 16 residues. In germline, CDR1 is SGHNT, CDR2 YYREEE (reference sequence). The ends were cut back, 3 bases at V and 4 bases at J, with 17 bases in the middle. The CDR3 DNA is TGTGCCAGCAGCTGGGGAGGCCAGGGGCGGTACAATGAGCAGTTCTTC. Protein sequence: CASSWGGQGRYNEQFF.

The CDR3 sequence is CAARGLGTEAFF. The CDR3 DNA reads as TGTGCTGCCAGGGGGCTGGGCACTGAAGCTTTCTTT. The rearrangement joins TRBV3-1 (or the pseudogene TRBV3-2) to TRBJ1-1; 8 bases line up with TRBD1. Germline CDR1 reads LGHDT; CDR2 reads YNNKEL (reference sequence). The CDR3 has 12 amino acids.

This chain links TRBV7-9 with TRBJ2-7; 7 nucleotides align to TRBD1. The CDR3 runs 13 residues. The junction had 4 bases not matched to a gene; V was cut back by 7 bases and J by 1 base. Germline lookup yields CDR1 SEHNR and CDR2 FQNEAQ (reference sequence). CDR3 DNA sequence: TGTGCCAGCACCCGGGACAGTTCCTACGAGCAGTACTTC. This codes for CASTRDSSYEQYF.

V usage is TRBV11-2 and J usage is TRBJ1-1, with D maybe TRBD1 (6 bases). The CDR3 extends over 14 amino acids. Between the trimmed V and J ends, which lost 7 bases and 3 bases, there was a span of 15 bases. The germline V gene has CDR1 SGHAT and CDR2 FQNNGV. The CDR3 here is CASIRGGMDTEAFF. In DNA, the CDR3 is TGTGCCAGCATTAGGGGGGGCATGGACACTGAAGCTTTCTTT.

This clone was seen a single time. The chain couples TRBV2 to TRBJ2-5; D is unclear. The CDR3 is made up of 13 amino acids. The germline V gene encodes CDR1 SNHLY and CDR2 FYNNEI. Trimming removed 8 bases from V and 1 base from J, with 11 bases in between. This CDR3 reads CASGAGTQETQYF. The CDR3 region has the DNA TGTGCCAGCGGAGCCGGCACCCAAGAGACCCAGTACTTC.

DNA for the CDR3: TGCGCCAGCAGCCAAGATTGGGTAGGGACGGACTATGGCTACACCTTC. This sequence encodes CASSQDWVGTDYGYTF. The rearrangement links TRBV4-3 to TRBJ1-2; TRBD1 might be the D (5 bases). CDR3 length: 16 residues. V was shortened by 0 bases and J by 3 bases, with 14 bases between the two germline ends. Germline V gene data show CDR1 as LGHNA and CDR2 as YSLEER.

CDR3 residues: CASSLYGGGSREKLFF. The DNA of the CDR3 is TGTGCCAGCAGCTTATATGGGGGGGGGTCTCGTGAAAAACTGTTTTTT. This chain links TRBV7-2 with TRBJ1-4; the D gene is possibly TRBD1 (5 bases). V was shortened by 2 bases and J by 7 bases, with 17 bases between the two germline ends. Germline-derived CDR1 and CDR2 are SGHTA and FQGNSA. The CDR3 has 16 amino acids.